This T cell receptor (beta chain) was found in a study of shared clonotypes between healthy human individuals. V was cut by 4 bases and J by 3 bases, with 12 bases left in between. The CDR3 covers 14 residues. Germline lookup yields CDR1 SGHRS and CDR2 YFSETQ. The data were produced by immunoSEQ multiplex PCR, yet TCRdb's version contains in-frame clones alone and is incomplete. The sample lists about 2.3 million clones; 85% to 95% were seen once. This clone has a single count. The sequenced sample was naive CD4+ T cells from PBMCs. Specified subset: CD45RA+ positively selected. The TCR originated in a man aged 18 to 30 in good health. Some clones in this sample may be carry-over from other donors' samples. The chain links TRBV5-1 to TRBJ2-3; tentatively, D is TRBD1 (6 bases). CDR3 DNA sequence: TGCGCCAGCAGCCCCCTCAGGGGTACAGATACGCAGTATTTT. Translation gives CASSPLRGTDTQYF.